Below, 8 T cell receptor beta chains from the same sample are listed, as sequenced in a study of T-cell memory formation after mild COVID-19 (dated by TCRdb to about 2021). The library was produced with 5' RACE. The sequencing machine was an Illumina NovaSeq 6000. The public reads were run again by TCRdb, first through fastp at Q25 and then through MiXCR, and only productive beta chains were kept. Each entry is one CDR3 protein sequence, shown with its most common DNA and genes. The sample includes 100,000 to 150,000 distinct CDR3 sequences, with about 5.9% observed a single time. Jointly, the top ten make up about 2.2% of the sample. Sequenced input: PBMCs or a T cell subset sorted from them (not recorded which). The receptors were gathered from an adult woman who had mild COVID-19 (a few samples of this study predate the infection). The sample titles of this study are shuffled in the database, so cell type and time point are left out; the donor was told from shared clones.

This clonotype was seen many times. The genes are TRBV5-1 and TRBJ2-2; maybe TRBD1 (6 bases). Germline assignment: CDR1 SGHRS and CDR2 YFSETQ. V lost 4 bases and J 1 base, leaving 8 bases between the germline ends. This CDR3 comprises 14 residues. This chain's CDR3 is CASSVGQNTGELFF. CDR3 sequence (DNA): TGCGCCAGCAGCGTGGGACAGAACACCGGGGAGCTGTTTTTT.

The sample holds many counts of this clonotype. V usage is TRBV7-2 and J usage is TRBJ2-3; D ambiguous. Trimming removed 5 bases at V and 2 bases at J, with 11 bases between. Per germline, CDR1 SGHTA and CDR2 FQGNSA. CDR3 length: 14 residues. The CDR3 DNA sequence: TGTGCCAGCAGCACATACTCCACCACAGATACGCAGTATTTT. Amino acids: CASSTYSTTDTQYF.

This clonotype has a count of ten or more. The chain has TRBV7-8 and TRBJ2-1; 7 positions agree with TRBD1. J gave up 6 bases and V 4 bases, and 15 bases lay outside the gene matches. The CDR3 sequence is 17 residues long. Germline CDR1 SGHVS, CDR2 FQNEAQ. Written as DNA, the CDR3 is TGTGCCAGCAGCTCTTTCCTGAGACAGGGAACAATCAATGAGCAGTTCTTC. This encodes CASSSFLRQGTINEQFF.

This clonotype was recorded many times. The gene calls are TRBV5-1 and TRBJ2-7; D is ambiguous. The CDR3 has 12 residues. V shed 2 bases and J shed 3 bases, with 6 bases lying between them. Germline V gives CDR1 SGHRS, CDR2 YFSETQ. CDR3 amino acids: CASSFRRYEQYF. DNA of the CDR3: TGCGCCAGCAGCTTTAGACGCTACGAGCAGTACTTC.

This clonotype was observed many times. The rearrangement links TRBV6-5 to TRBJ2-3, with D hard to call. Trimming removed 0 bases at V and 8 bases at J, with 9 bases between. Germline V gene lookup returns CDR1 MNHEY and CDR2 SVGAGI. This CDR3 comprises 13 residues. CDR3 protein: CASSYSRALTQYF. The DNA of the CDR3 is TGTGCCAGCAGTTACTCTCGGGCCCTTACGCAGTATTTT.

The V and J genes are TRBV7-2 and TRBJ1-4; D possibly corresponds to TRBD1 (5 bases). The CDR3 contains 16 residues. The germline CDR1 and CDR2 sequences are SGHTA and FQGNSA. V was trimmed by 5 bases and J by 11 bases, leaving 24 bases between them. CDR3 bases: TGTGCCAGCAGCCGCACCACCGGGGCCCCGGAGGGGAAACTGTTTTTT. This codes for CASSRTTGAPEGKLFF.

The chain joins TRBV5-4 to TRBJ2-5; D unresolved. Trimming took off 0 bases at V and 4 bases at J, with 7 bases between the two ends. The CDR3 is 13 amino acids. Germline loops: CDR1 SGHNT, CDR2 YYREEE (reference sequence). CDR3: CASSLEPAETQYF. The CDR3 DNA sequence: TGTGCCAGCAGCTTGGAACCGGCAGAGACCCAGTACTTC.

This clonotype was seen more than once but under ten times. The V call is TRBV27, the J call TRBJ2-1; 8 nucleotides line up with TRBD1. The CDR3 covers 18 residues. V trimming: 0 bases; J trimming: 7 bases; junction bases outside the gene matches: 14. The germline V gene has CDR1 MNHEY and CDR2 SMNVEV (reference sequence). The CDR3 sequence is CASSLSVFQGASQNEQFF. CDR3 DNA sequence: TGTGCCAGCAGTTTATCAGTATTCCAGGGGGCCTCTCAGAATGAGCAGTTCTTC.